This T cell receptor (beta chain) was sequenced for a study of blood T cell repertoires in COVID-19. About the research overall: Nucleic acid was either cDNA or gDNA, and it came from T cells, B-cell-depleted T cells, or PBMCs.

The CDR3 spans 14 residues. From germline, CDR1 is LNHDA and CDR2 SQIVND (reference sequence). Trimming took 3 bases from V and 7 from J, leaving 12 bases between them. The data were produced by immunoSEQ multiplex PCR, yet TCRdb's version contains in-frame clones alone and is incomplete. The sample carries a few hundred thousand clones, about 88% recorded once. Participants came from roughly 24 US areas, aged about 18 to 89 years. The recovered donors of Cohort 3 showed two negative PCRs, clearance, or symptom resolution. The gene calls are TRBV19 and TRBJ1-4, with D possibly TRBD1 on 5 matching bases. The clonotype originates from a woman in her thirties who had recovered from COVID-19. Sample: PBMCs or T cells enriched from blood (not recorded which). For the CDR3, the DNA is TGTGCCAGTAGTATGTCTGGGGGAGGTGAAAAACTGTTTTTT. Its translation is CASSMSGGGEKLFF.